This T cell receptor beta chain was retrieved from a study of neurological immune-mediated disorders. This clonotype was detected many times. CDR1 and CDR2 from the germline V gene are MNHEY and SVGAGI. The CDR3 spans 11 residues. V was cut by 5 bases and J by 10 bases, with 9 bases left in between. One entry per CDR3 protein, called by TCRdb with MiXCR from the 5' RACE reads. The sample includes around 41,000 distinct CDR3 sequences, approximately 15% seen only once; the top ten take approximately 3.6%. The receptor comes from a woman aged 55-70 years with HTLV-1-associated myelopathy (HAM/TSP). The sample consisted of CD4+ T cells from blood. V usage is TRBV6-5 and J usage is TRBJ2-1; D perhaps matches TRBD1 (5 bases). In nucleotides, the CDR3 is TGTGCCAGCAGTAACCAGGGAGAGCAGTTCTTC. Protein: CASSNQGEQFF.